The 24 T cell receptor beta chains given below trace back to one sample, sequenced in a study of radiation and T cells in renal cell carcinoma. Produced via immunoSEQ multiplex PCR; TCRdb's table is partial and in-frame only. The sample yields about 18,000 clones, under 55% seen once. As to treatment: 15 Gy SBRT to primary tumor, nephrectomy 4 weeks later. Sequencing was performed on tumor tissue, taken from a patient whose treatment included radiotherapy and nephrectomy. These receptors all come from a man in his fifties with renal cell carcinoma.

J is TRBJ2-4 and V is TRBV30, with 7 bases identical to TRBD2. This CDR3 has 14 residues. J gave up 6 bases and V 1 base, and 6 bases lay outside the gene matches. CDR1 and CDR2 (germline): GTSNPN, SVGIG (reference sequence). The DNA for the CDR3 is TGTGCCTGGAGTGGTTGGGGGAGGGCAAACATTCAGTACTTC. Translation gives CAWSGWGRANIQYF. The whole variable domain, filled in from reference TRBV30 and TRBJ2-4, reads SQTIHQWPATLVQPVGSPLSLECTVEGTSNPNLYWYRQAAGRGLQLLFYSVGIGQISSEVPQNLSASRPQDRQFILSSKKLLLSDSGFYLCAWSGWGRANIQYFGAGTRLSVL.

This clone was recorded a few times. The chain is built from TRBV18 and TRBJ2-1; D might be TRBD2 (5 bases). The CDR3 loop spans 15 amino acids. Germline assignment: CDR1 KGHSH and CDR2 LQKENI. Trimming left V 3 bases short and J 1 base short, with 10 bases between. The CDR3 spells CASSPLSGSYNEQFF. For the CDR3, the DNA is TGTGCCAGCTCACCGCTTTCGGGGTCCTACAATGAGCAGTTCTTC.

The chain has TRBV5-1 and TRBJ2-1; 7 positions agree with TRBD1. This CDR3 region has 14 residues. The germline CDR1 and CDR2 sequences are SGHRS and YFSETQ. J lost 7 bases, V lost 0 bases, and 4 bases had no gene match. In DNA form, the CDR3 reads TGCGCCAGCAGCTTGGATCAGGGGGATAATGAGCAGTTCTTC. Amino acids: CASSLDQGDNEQFF.

This clone turned up a few times. The V gene is TRBV6-1, the J gene TRBJ2-1; 10 nucleotides match TRBD1. Germline lookup yields CDR1 MNHNS and CDR2 SASEGT. J gave up 6 bases and V 8 bases, and 7 bases lay outside the gene matches. This CDR3 region has 14 residues. Here the CDR3 DNA reads TGTGCCAGCTGGACGGGACAGGGGACCAATGAGCAGTTCTTC. Its translation: CASWTGQGTNEQFF.

This clone was observed a few times. The rearrangement links TRBV5-4 to TRBJ2-3; TRBD2 matches at 13 bases. V lost 4 bases and J lost 3; bases outside the gene matches: 5. Germline CDR1 reads SGHNT; CDR2 reads YYREEE (reference sequence). The CDR3 sequence is 16 residues long. The CDR3 nucleotides read TGTGCCAGCAGCGGAGGACTAGCGGGAGTGACAGATACGCAGTATTTT. This gives the protein CASSGGLAGVTDTQYF. Supplemented by reference TRBV5-4 and TRBJ2-3, the full variable domain reads ETGVTQSPTHLIKTRGQQVTLRCSSQSGHNTVSWYQQALGQGPQFIFQYYREEENGRGNFPPRFSGLQFPNYSSELNVNALELDDSALYLCASSGGLAGVTDTQYFGPGTRLTVL.

This chain links TRBV5-1 with TRBJ2-7; D is perhaps TRBD1 (9 bases). Germline V CDR1 and CDR2: SGHRS, YFSETQ. Trimming took 4 bases from V and 3 from J, leaving 17 bases between them. The CDR3 sequence is 15 residues long. The CDR3 coding sequence is TGCGCCAGCAGCACGGGAGGGACAGGGAACTACGAGCAGTACTTC. Amino acid sequence: CASSTGGTGNYEQYF.

This clone was detected only a few times. This chain connects TRBV5-1 to TRBJ1-2; no clear D gene. Trimming left V 1 base short and J 0 bases short, with 10 bases between. The CDR3 extends over 15 amino acids. Germline-derived CDR1 and CDR2 are SGHRS and YFSETQ. The CDR3 DNA is TGCGCCAGCAGCTTGATGGGCGATACTAACTATGGCTACACCTTC. Translation: CASSLMGDTNYGYTF.

This clone was detected only a few times. CDR3 sequence: CASSYSGRSQETQYF. The CDR3 region has the DNA TGTGCCAGCAGTTACTCGGGACGGTCCCAAGAGACCCAGTACTTC. The chain has TRBV6-6 and TRBJ2-5; D might be TRBD1 or TRBD2, each matching 5 bases. Trimming took off 0 bases at V and 1 base at J, with 9 bases between the two ends. The CDR3 spans 15 residues. Germline V gene lookup returns CDR1 MNHNY and CDR2 SVGAGI (reference sequence).

This clone was counted a few times. The rearrangement joins TRBV5-1 to TRBJ2-2; D is unclear. CDR1 and CDR2 (germline): SGHRS, YFSETQ. V lost 0 bases to trimming and J lost 4 bases, with 7 bases between them. The CDR3 has 14 residues. Here the CDR3 reads CASSLDVGTGELFF. The DNA for the CDR3 is TGCGCCAGCAGCTTGGATGTCGGCACCGGGGAGCTGTTTTTT.

This chain uses TRBV2 with TRBJ2-3; 9 nucleotides agree with TRBD1. Germline CDR1 reads SNHLY; CDR2 reads FYNNEI. The CDR3 is 16 amino acids. J was trimmed by 2 bases and V by 5 bases; bases with no gene match: 8. The CDR3 DNA follows: TGTGCCAGCAGTTATACCGGGACAGGGTACACAGATACGCAGTATTTT. Encoded protein: CASSYTGTGYTDTQYF.

The chain is built from TRBV21-1 and TRBJ1-1; the table names TRBD1, a call not compared with the DNA. TRBV21-1 is a known pseudogene. The CDR3 is made up of 18 amino acids. The CDR3 DNA is TGTGCCAGCAGCAAAGGGACAGGCCGCAGAGAACGGAACACTGAAGCTTTCTTT. This translates into CASSKGTGRRERNTEAFF.

This clone was observed a few times. The chain couples TRBV25-1 to TRBJ1-2; D is undetermined. The CDR3 runs to 13 residues. Germline V lookup: CDR1 MGHDK, CDR2 SYGVNS. V lost 2 bases to trimming and J lost 3 bases, with 7 bases between them. The DNA for the CDR3 is TGTGCCAGCAGTGAAGGACTTTACTATGGCTACACCTTC. This codes for CASSEGLYYGYTF.

The gene calls are TRBV9 and TRBJ1-1, with 10 bases fitting TRBD1. Germline-derived CDR1 and CDR2 are SGDLS and YYNGEE. J was trimmed by 1 base and V by 1 base; bases with no gene match: 4. CDR3 length equals 16 residues. The CDR3 loop is CASSVTGTGANTEAFF. DNA for the CDR3: TGTGCCAGCAGCGTAACCGGGACAGGGGCGAACACTGAAGCTTTCTTT.

CDR3 sequence reads: CSVNGHPKGGGQITDTQYF. For the CDR3, the DNA is TGCAGCGTTAACGGTCACCCAAAAGGAGGGGGGCAAATCACAGATACGCAGTATTTT. V usage is TRBV29-1 and J usage is TRBJ2-3; tentatively, D is TRBD1 or TRBD2 (6 bases each). V lost 5 bases and J 2 bases, leaving 29 bases between the germline ends. Germline values: CDR1 SQVTM, CDR2 ANQGSEA. CDR3 length: 19 amino acids.

V gene TRBV7-2 combines with J gene TRBJ2-5; TRBD2 agrees at 14 bases. V shed 5 bases and J 1 base; nucleotides not matched to a gene: 3. Per the germline V gene, CDR1 is SGHTA and CDR2 is FQGNSA. The CDR3 length is 16 residues. The CDR3 reads CASSPGTSGGQETQYF. The CDR3 coding sequence is TGTGCCAGCAGCCCGGGGACTAGCGGGGGCCAAGAGACCCAGTACTTC.

The chain joins TRBV18 to TRBJ2-3, with D perhaps matching TRBD1 (5 bases). Per germline, CDR1 KGHSH and CDR2 LQKENI. The CDR3 runs 15 residues. Trimming took 8 bases from V and 7 from J, leaving 22 bases between them. Written as DNA, the CDR3 is TGTGCCAGCGCGTTGCTTCAGGGCGATGCGAATACGCAGTATTTT. It codes for CASALLQGDANTQYF.

The gene calls are TRBV4-2 and TRBJ1-3; TRBD1 matches 7 bases. The germline CDR1 and CDR2 sequences are LGHNA and YNFKEQ. The CDR3 runs 16 residues. The V segment lost 3 bases and the J segment 1 base; nucleotides outside the gene matches: 6. The DNA for the CDR3 is TGTGCCAGCAGCCAGGCTGGGACAGCATCTGGAAACACCATATATTTT. Its translation is CASSQAGTASGNTIYF.

By its share, this clone is medium-sized (0.01 to 0.1%). The CDR3 region is CASARGLASHTDTQYF. The CDR3 nucleotides read TGTGCCAGCGCGCGGGGGCTAGCGAGCCACACAGATACGCAGTATTTT. V usage is TRBV28 and J usage is TRBJ2-3, with D perhaps matching TRBD2 (7 bases). The CDR3 spans 16 residues. Germline CDR1 is MDHEN and CDR2 is SYDVKM. The V gene lost 8 bases and the J gene lost 2 bases, with 20 bases spanning the gap.

The V and J genes are TRBV5-1 and TRBJ1-2, with TRBD1 as a possible D gene (5 bases). V gave up 3 bases and J gave up 7 bases, with 34 bases separating them. The V gene's germline CDR1 is SGHRS and CDR2 YFSETQ. The CDR3 loop spans 20 amino acids. The CDR3 bases are TGCGCCAGCAGCTGGGGGACCGGGACTCGGGGAACGGTAGATTCGTCTGGCTACACCTTC. Its protein product is CASSWGTGTRGTVDSSGYTF.

The rearrangement joins TRBV30 to TRBJ2-2; 9 nucleotides line up with TRBD1. The V and J ends lost 2 bases and 6 bases, in that order; junction bases with no gene match: 7. The CDR3 contains 15 residues. In germline, CDR1 is GTSNPN, CDR2 SVGIG (reference sequence). CDR3 sequence reads: CAWSLTGGRAGELFF. The CDR3 bases are TGTGCCTGGAGTTTGACAGGGGGAAGAGCCGGGGAGCTGTTTTTT. Complete variable domain (other parts from reference TRBV30 and TRBJ2-2): SQTIHQWPATLVQPVGSPLSLECTVEGTSNPNLYWYRQAAGRGLQLLFYSVGIGQISSEVPQNLSASRPQDRQFILSSKKLLLSDSGFYLCAWSLTGGRAGELFFGEGSRLTVL.

This clone was seen more than once but under ten times. The CDR3 is CASSVGLGQGWDEQFF. In DNA form, the CDR3 reads TGTGCCAGCAGCGTAGGATTAGGACAGGGTTGGGATGAGCAGTTCTTC. The V and J genes are TRBV9 and TRBJ2-1; 8 bases line up with TRBD1. The CDR3 length is 16 residues. Germline CDR1 reads SGDLS; CDR2 reads YYNGEE. The V and J ends lost 0 bases and 8 bases, in that order; junction bases with no gene match: 10.

V gene TRBV11-2 combines with J gene TRBJ1-2; a weak D match, TRBD1 (5 bases). Germline V CDR1 and CDR2: SGHAT, FQNNGV. Trimming took off 5 bases at V and 0 bases at J, with 10 bases between the two ends. The CDR3 runs to 14 residues. The CDR3 loop is CASSRDGPNYGYTF. CDR3 DNA sequence: TGTGCCAGCAGCCGGGACGGCCCTAACTATGGCTACACCTTC.

This clone was observed a handful of times. The chain recombines TRBV4-2 with TRBJ1-2, with TRBD1 matching over 8 bases. Losses at the gene ends were 0 bases for V and 8 bases for J; bases not matched to a gene: 5. CDR1 and CDR2 (germline): LGHNA, YNFKEQ. CDR3 length: 14 residues. The CDR3 sequence is CASSQEDRVQGYTF. In DNA form, the CDR3 reads TGTGCCAGCAGCCAAGAGGACAGGGTCCAAGGCTACACCTTC.

The chain is built from TRBV30 and TRBJ1-5; D not resolved. Germline values: CDR1 GTSNPN, CDR2 SVGIG (reference sequence). The germline V and J ends were trimmed by 0 bases and 4 bases, with 10 bases remaining between them. This CDR3 has 14 amino acids. CDR3 region: CAWSVKQKNQPQHF. For the CDR3, the DNA is TGTGCCTGGAGTGTAAAACAGAAGAATCAGCCCCAGCATTTT.